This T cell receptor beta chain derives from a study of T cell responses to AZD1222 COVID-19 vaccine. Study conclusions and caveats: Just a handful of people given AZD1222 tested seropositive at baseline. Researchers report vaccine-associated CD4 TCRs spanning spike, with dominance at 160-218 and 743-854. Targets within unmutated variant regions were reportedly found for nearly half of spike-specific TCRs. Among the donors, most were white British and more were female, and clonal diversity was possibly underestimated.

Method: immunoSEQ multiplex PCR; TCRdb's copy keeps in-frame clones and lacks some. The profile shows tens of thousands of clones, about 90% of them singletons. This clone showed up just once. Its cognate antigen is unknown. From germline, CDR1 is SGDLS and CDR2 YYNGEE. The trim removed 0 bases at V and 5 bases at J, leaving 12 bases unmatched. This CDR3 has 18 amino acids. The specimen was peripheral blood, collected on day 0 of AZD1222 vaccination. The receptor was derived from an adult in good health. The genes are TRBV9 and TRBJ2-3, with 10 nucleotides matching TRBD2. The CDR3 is CASSVAGGLAGVIDTQYF. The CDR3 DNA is TGTGCCAGCAGCGTAGCTGGGGGGCTAGCGGGAGTTATAGATACGCAGTATTTT. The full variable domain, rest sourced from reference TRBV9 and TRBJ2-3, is DSGVTQTPKHLITATGQRVTLRCSPRSGDLSVYWYQQSLDQGLQFLIQYYNGEERAKGNILERFSAQQFPDLHSELNLSSLELGDSALYFCASSVAGGLAGVIDTQYFGPGTRLTVL.